Presented here are 10 T cell receptor beta chains from one specimen sequenced in a study of blood T cell repertoires in COVID-19 (dated by TCRdb to 2020 to 2022). Library preparation employed the immunoSEQ multiplex PCR assay. The source is immuneACCESS, and TCRdb retained only in-frame sequences with V and J called. Part of the clones is not carried over; for the studies checked, unresolved V genes explain less than half of this, and the remainder is unexplained. The sample records roughly 180,000 clones, approximately 80% of which are singletons. Jointly, the top ten make up over 10% of the sample. Sequenced input: PBMCs or T cells enriched from blood (not recorded which). Receptors were obtained from a woman aged 55 to 70 who had recovered from COVID-19.

The J gene is TRBJ1-1, the V gene TRBV2; D unresolved. CDR3 length equals 14 residues. Trimming removed 6 bases from V and 2 bases from J, with 13 bases in between. Per the germline V gene, CDR1 is SNHLY and CDR2 is FYNNEI. CDR3 residues: CASRMEGRNTEAFF. CDR3 sequence (DNA): TGTGCCAGCAGGATGGAGGGCCGAAACACTGAAGCTTTCTTT.

The chain has TRBV12-3 or TRBV12-4 and TRBJ2-5, with D hard to call. This CDR3 is 13 amino acids long. Trimming took 3 bases from V and 2 from J, leaving 7 bases between them. The CDR3: CASSFSRQETQYF. Here the CDR3 DNA reads TGTGCCAGCAGTTTCTCGCGGCAAGAGACCCAGTACTTC.

The chain has TRBV6-1 and TRBJ1-6, with D maybe TRBD1 (5 bases). The CDR3 loop spans 14 amino acids. Looked up from germline, CDR1 is MNHNS and CDR2 is SASEGT. With 2 bases removed from V and 6 bases from J, the gap between germline ends came to 8 bases. CDR3 residues: CASSEQGRNSPLHF. The CDR3 region has the DNA TGTGCCAGCAGTGAACAGGGTCGTAATTCACCCCTCCACTTT.

The J gene is TRBJ2-3, the V gene TRBV5-6; 7 nucleotides agree with TRBD2. Losses at the gene ends were 2 bases for V and 2 bases for J; bases not matched to a gene: 5. Germline lookup yields CDR1 SGHDT and CDR2 YYEEEE. This CDR3 comprises 15 residues. The CDR3 spells CASSFRGGPTDTQYF. The CDR3 DNA sequence: TGTGCCAGCAGCTTTCGGGGAGGGCCCACAGATACGCAGTATTTT.

Regarding this clone: The sample has other DNA sequences that encode this CDR3 too. V and J are TRBV7-3 and TRBJ2-5; D possibly corresponds to TRBD1 (6 bases). The CDR3 is 14 amino acids. Germline V gene data show CDR1 as SGHTA and CDR2 as FQGTGA. V was cut by 5 bases and J by 2 bases, with 12 bases left in between. The CDR3 loop reads CASSPTGLQETQYF. CDR3 sequence (DNA): TGTGCCAGCAGCCCGACAGGCCTACAAGAGACCCAGTACTTC.

In nucleotides, the CDR3 is TGTGCCATCAGTGCGATGGGACTAGCGGGATCCCCCTCCTACAATGAGCAGTTCTTC. It translates to CAISAMGLAGSPSYNEQFF. V is TRBV10-3 and J is TRBJ2-1; 13 nucleotides line up with TRBD2. V shed 4 bases and J 0 bases; nucleotides not matched to a gene: 9. CDR3 size: 19 residues. From germline, CDR1 is ENHRY and CDR2 SYGVKD.

This clone has only one observation. The CDR3 loop is CASSLERVTNEKLFF. The DNA for the CDR3 is TGTGCCAGCAGCTTAGAGAGGGTCACTAATGAAAAACTGTTTTTT. The V gene is TRBV7-9, the J gene TRBJ1-4; D gene unclear. CDR1 SEHNR and CDR2 FQNEAQ come from the germline V gene (reference sequence). There are 15 residues in the CDR3. The germline V and J ends were trimmed by 1 base and 2 bases, with 8 bases remaining between them.

The table lists this clone with a few counts. This chain links TRBV30 with TRBJ1-1; D unclear. The V gene lost 0 bases and the J gene lost 6 bases, with 14 bases spanning the gap. The CDR3 runs 14 residues. From germline, CDR1 is GTSNPN and CDR2 SVGIG (reference sequence). The CDR3 reads CAWSVRPGYAEAFF. DNA for the CDR3: TGTGCCTGGAGTGTTCGCCCCGGGTATGCTGAAGCTTTCTTT.

J is TRBJ1-6 and V is TRBV9, with 7 positions matching TRBD1. V dropped 5 bases and J dropped 7; count of bases not matched to a gene: 3. CDR1 and CDR2 from the germline V gene are SGDLS and YYNGEE. This CDR3 has 13 residues. CDR3 residues: CASRGQPNSPLHF. The CDR3 DNA is TGTGCCAGCAGGGGACAGCCAAATTCACCCCTCCACTTT.

J is TRBJ2-2 and V is TRBV4-1; TRBD1 agrees at 8 bases. CDR3 size: 15 residues. Trimming at V came to 4 bases and at J to 4 bases, leaving 5 bases not matched to a gene. CDR1 is MGHRA and CDR2 is YSYEKL in the germline V gene. CDR3 amino acids: CASSRGQGGTGELFF. The CDR3 DNA sequence: TGCGCCAGCAGCCGCGGACAGGGAGGCACCGGGGAGCTGTTTTTT.